These 10 T cell receptor beta chains were sequenced from one sample in a study of cytomegalovirus exposure and HLA in healthy donors. Vbeta (60) and Jbeta (13) primers were used in the PCR. Produced via immunoSEQ multiplex PCR; TCRdb's table is partial and in-frame only. The sample lists approximately 140,000 clones, around 80% occurring once. Sequencing input: PBMCs. The receptors shown here come from a middle-aged woman in good health and CMV-seronegative.

J is TRBJ1-2 and V is TRBV4-1; 8 bases are a match to TRBD1. With 4 bases clipped from V and 7 bases from J, the junction kept 11 bases outside the gene matches. CDR3 length: 15 residues. The germline V gene encodes CDR1 MGHRA and CDR2 YSYEKL. CDR3 sequence reads: CASSRKTDRVAGYTF. DNA of the CDR3: TGCGCCAGCAGCCGCAAGACGGACAGGGTGGCTGGCTACACCTTC.

The chain carries TRBV10-3 and TRBJ1-4, with 8 nucleotides matching TRBD1. The V gene end was trimmed by 6 bases and the J gene end by 2 bases; junction bases not matched to a gene: 8. Germline CDR1 reads ENHRY; CDR2 reads SYGVKD. This CDR3 is built from 16 residues. CDR3 in amino acids: CAISRQGLGTNEKLFF. CDR3 DNA sequence: TGTGCCATCAGCAGACAGGGGTTGGGGACTAATGAAAAACTGTTTTTT.

V usage is TRBV6-5 and J usage is TRBJ2-5; 7 positions match TRBD2. This CDR3 is 14 amino acids long. V lost 4 bases and J lost 8; bases outside the gene matches: 10. CDR1 is MNHEY and CDR2 is SVGAGI in the germline V gene. The CDR3: CASSSTSVGITQYF. The CDR3 coding sequence is TGTGCCAGCAGTTCCACTAGCGTGGGAATTACCCAGTACTTC.

The rearrangement joins TRBV6-1 to TRBJ2-1, with D possibly matching TRBD1 (5 bases). The CDR3 covers 13 residues. In germline, CDR1 is MNHNS, CDR2 SASEGT. V lost 1 base and J 8 bases, leaving 9 bases between the germline ends. The CDR3 nucleotides are TGTGCCAGCAGTGAAGGAGTACAGGATGAGCAGTTCTTC. Translation: CASSEGVQDEQFF.

The chain links TRBV5-6 to TRBJ1-1; D not resolved. V was cut by 4 bases and J by 1 base, with 14 bases left in between. The CDR3 contains 15 residues. Looked up from germline, CDR1 is SGHDT and CDR2 is YYEEEE. CDR3 sequence: CASSPLGVGNTEAFF. CDR3 nucleotides: TGTGCCAGCAGCCCCCTCGGGGTGGGGAACACTGAAGCTTTCTTT.

The V call is TRBV4-2, the J call TRBJ2-3; a possible D gene is TRBD2 (6 bases). Trimming removed 0 bases from V and 2 bases from J, with 15 bases in between. Germline V CDR1 and CDR2: LGHNA, YNFKEQ. This CDR3 region has 17 residues. The DNA for the CDR3 is TGTGCCAGCAGCCAAGATTACCTAAGCGGGTTCACAGATACGCAGTATTTT. Translated: CASSQDYLSGFTDTQYF.

CDR3 region: CASSQYRERDYTF. The CDR3 coding sequence is TGTGCCAGCAGCCAATACAGAGAGAGGGACTACACCTTC. The chain recombines TRBV4-2 with TRBJ1-2, with unresolved D. V dropped 2 bases and J dropped 10 bases, with 14 bases sitting between them. The CDR3 totals 13 residues. Germline V gene sequence: CDR1 LGHNA, CDR2 YNFKEQ.

This chain links TRBV6-5 with TRBJ1-5, with 7 bases matching TRBD1. The CDR3 is 14 amino acids. V shed 5 bases and J 9 bases; nucleotides not matched to a gene: 10. CDR1 is MNHEY and CDR2 is SVGAGI in the germline V gene. CDR3 protein: CASSPQGIGGPQHF. The CDR3, as DNA: TGTGCCAGCAGTCCACAGGGGATCGGTGGGCCCCAGCATTTT.

The genes are TRBV4-3 and TRBJ1-1; no clear D. Trimming shortened V by 1 base and J by 1 base, and 10 bases separated the two germline ends. This CDR3 is built from 15 residues. Germline V gene sequence: CDR1 LGHNA, CDR2 YSLEER. The CDR3 sequence: CASSQVLIRNTEAFF. CDR3 sequence (DNA): TGCGCCAGCAGCCAAGTCCTAATTCGGAACACTGAAGCTTTCTTT.

This clone was seen only a few times. One junction end disagrees with the germline gene, perhaps due to a read error. This sequence joins TRBV14 and TRBJ2-5; 8 nucleotides line up with TRBD1. CDR1 and CDR2 from the germline V gene are SGHDN and FVKESK. The CDR3 loop spans 16 amino acids. CDR3 protein: CARSQRRGQVQETQYF. In DNA, the CDR3 is TGTGCCCGCAGCCAACGGAGGGGACAGGTACAAGAGACCCAGTACTTC.